This record concerns one T cell receptor beta chain sequence. The table came from immunoSEQ multiplex PCR; TCRdb's copy has only in-frame clones and leaves some out. The sample lists approximately 590,000 clones; about 95% were seen once. The sample is drawn from a study of shared clonotypes between healthy human individuals. The CDR3 has 15 residues. J lost 8 bases, V lost 2 bases, and 11 bases had no gene match. Per germline, CDR1 MNHEY and CDR2 SMNVEV (reference sequence). Naive-designated CD8 cells lacked CD45RO, were positively enriched for CCR7, and omitted terminally differentiated effector memory CD45RA+ cells.

The chain carries TRBV27 and TRBJ1-1, with TRBD1 identical over 7 bases. The TCR comes from a woman aged 30 to 39 in good health. The sequenced material came from naive CD8+ T cells sorted from blood. CDR3 amino acids: CASSLDRVRPQEAFF. DNA for the CDR3: TGTGCCAGCAGTTTAGACAGGGTCCGTCCACAGGAAGCTTTCTTT.